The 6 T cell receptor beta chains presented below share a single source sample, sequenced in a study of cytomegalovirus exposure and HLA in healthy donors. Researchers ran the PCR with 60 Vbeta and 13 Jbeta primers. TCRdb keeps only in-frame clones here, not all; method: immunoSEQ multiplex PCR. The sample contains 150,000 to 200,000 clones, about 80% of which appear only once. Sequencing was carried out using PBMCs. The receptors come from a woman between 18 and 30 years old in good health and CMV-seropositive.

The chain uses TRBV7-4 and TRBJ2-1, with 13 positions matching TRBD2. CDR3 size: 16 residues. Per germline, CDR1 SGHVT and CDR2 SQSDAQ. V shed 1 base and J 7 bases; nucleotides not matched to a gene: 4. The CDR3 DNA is TGTGCCAGCAGCTTAGGAACTAGCGGGGGGGTTAATGAGCAGTTCTTC. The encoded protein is CASSLGTSGGVNEQFF.

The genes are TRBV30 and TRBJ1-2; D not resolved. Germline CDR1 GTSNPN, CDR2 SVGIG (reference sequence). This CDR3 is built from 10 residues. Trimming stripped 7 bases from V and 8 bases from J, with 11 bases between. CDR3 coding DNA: TGTGCCTATAATAACGGGGGCTACACCTTC. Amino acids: CAYNNGGYTF.

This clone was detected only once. The CDR3 DNA reads TGTGCCACCAGCAGAGAACGGGGGGGGACCGTAAATGAGCAGTTCTTC. Amino acid sequence: CATSRERGGTVNEQFF. The chain recombines TRBV15 with TRBJ2-1, with 8 bases aligning to TRBD2. Germline-derived CDR1 and CDR2 are LNHNV and YYDKDF (reference sequence). This CDR3 is built from 16 residues. V was pared by 0 bases and J by 7 bases, with 8 bases of the junction left unmatched.

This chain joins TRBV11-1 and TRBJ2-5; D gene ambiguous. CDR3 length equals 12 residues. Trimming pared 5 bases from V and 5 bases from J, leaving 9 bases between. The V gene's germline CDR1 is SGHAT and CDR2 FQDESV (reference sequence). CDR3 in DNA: TGTGCCAGCAGCCAAAGCCGGGAGACCCAGTACTTC. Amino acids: CASSQSRETQYF.

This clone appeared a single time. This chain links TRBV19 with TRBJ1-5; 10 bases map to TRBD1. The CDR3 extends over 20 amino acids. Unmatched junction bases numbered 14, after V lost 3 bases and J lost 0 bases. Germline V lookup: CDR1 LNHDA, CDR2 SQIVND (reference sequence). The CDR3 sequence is CASSMKGPGQGFYSNQPQHF. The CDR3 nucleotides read TGTGCCAGTAGTATGAAGGGGCCGGGACAGGGGTTTTATAGCAATCAGCCCCAGCATTTT. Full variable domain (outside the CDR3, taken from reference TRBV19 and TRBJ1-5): DGGITQSPKYLFRKEGQNVTLSCEQNLNHDAMYWYRQDPGQGLRLIYYSQIVNDFQKGDIAEGYSVSREKKESFPLTVTSAQKNPTAFYLCASSMKGPGQGFYSNQPQHFGDGTRLSIL.

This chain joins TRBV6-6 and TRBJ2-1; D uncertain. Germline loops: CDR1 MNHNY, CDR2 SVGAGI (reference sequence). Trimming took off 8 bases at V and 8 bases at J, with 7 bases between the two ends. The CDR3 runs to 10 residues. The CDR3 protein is CASGRDEQFF. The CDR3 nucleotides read TGTGCCAGCGGCCGGGATGAGCAGTTCTTC.